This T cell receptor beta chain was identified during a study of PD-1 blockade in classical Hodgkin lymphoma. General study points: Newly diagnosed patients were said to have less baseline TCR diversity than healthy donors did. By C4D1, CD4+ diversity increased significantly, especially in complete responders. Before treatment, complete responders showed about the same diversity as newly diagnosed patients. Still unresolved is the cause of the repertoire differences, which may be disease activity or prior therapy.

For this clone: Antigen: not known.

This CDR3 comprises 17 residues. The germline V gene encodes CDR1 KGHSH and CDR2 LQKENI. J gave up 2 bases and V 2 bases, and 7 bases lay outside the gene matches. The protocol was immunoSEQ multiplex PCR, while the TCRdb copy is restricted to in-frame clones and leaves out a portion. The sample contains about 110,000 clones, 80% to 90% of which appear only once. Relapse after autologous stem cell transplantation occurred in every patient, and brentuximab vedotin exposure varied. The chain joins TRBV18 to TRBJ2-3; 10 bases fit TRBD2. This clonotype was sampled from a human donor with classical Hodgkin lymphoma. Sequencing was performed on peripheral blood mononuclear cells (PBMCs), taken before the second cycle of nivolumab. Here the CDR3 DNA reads TGTGCCAGCTCACCAGGGCTAGCGGGAGTTTCCACAGATACGCAGTATTTT. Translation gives CASSPGLAGVSTDTQYF. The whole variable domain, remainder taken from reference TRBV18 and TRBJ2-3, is NAGVMQNPRHLVRRRGQEARLRCSPMKGHSHVYWYRQLPEEGLKFMVYLQKENIIDESGMPKERFSAEFPKEGPSILRIQQVVRGDSAAYFCASSPGLAGVSTDTQYFGPGTRLTVL.